These 9 T cell receptor beta chains originate from one sample sequenced in a study of cytomegalovirus exposure and HLA in healthy donors. TCRdb's copy holds only in-frame clones and misses some; the assay was immunoSEQ multiplex PCR. The table includes approximately 76,000 clones, 85% to 95% detected once. The sequenced sample was PBMCs. The receptors derive from a woman aged 18 to 35 in good health and CMV-seronegative.

This sequence joins TRBV28 and TRBJ2-3; 12 bases fit TRBD2. The CDR3 totals 15 residues. V gave up 8 bases and J gave up 3 bases; unmatched junction bases: 6. Germline V gene sequence: CDR1 MDHEN, CDR2 SYDVKM. The CDR3 reads CASWTSGKLTDTQYF. In DNA, the CDR3 is TGTGCCAGCTGGACTAGCGGGAAATTGACAGATACGCAGTATTTT.

In its sample, this clone was seen once. The J gene is TRBJ2-3, the V gene TRBV5-1; 9 bases are a match to TRBD2. The CDR3 covers 16 residues. Trimming cost V 0 bases and J 4 bases; bases outside gene matches: 6. Germline V CDR1 and CDR2: SGHRS, YFSETQ. CDR3 coding DNA: TGCGCCAGCAGCTTGGAAGCGGGGGGCCGGGCAGATACGCAGTATTTT. Translation gives CASSLEAGGRADTQYF.

The V call is TRBV19, the J call TRBJ2-1; 14 bases map to TRBD2. The CDR3 loop spans 15 amino acids. Germline CDR1 is LNHDA and CDR2 is SQIVND (reference sequence). V dropped 7 bases and J dropped 7; count of bases not matched to a gene: 6. In DNA form, the CDR3 reads TGTGCCAGTAAGGGACTAGCGGGAGAGTCGAATGAGCAGTTCTTC. Protein product: CASKGLAGESNEQFF.

Notes on this clone: An end of the junction differs from the germline gene, which may be a read error. The rearrangement links TRBV19 to TRBJ2-3; 8 bases are a match to TRBD2. The CDR3 has 13 amino acids. In germline, CDR1 is LNHDA, CDR2 SQIVND (reference sequence). CDR3 in amino acids: CAISGGRTDTQYF. CDR3 DNA: TGTGCCATCTCGGGGGGGCGCACAGACACGCAGTATTTT.

The V gene is TRBV4-3, the J gene TRBJ2-2; 11 nucleotides line up with TRBD2. Germline CDR1 and CDR2: LGHNA and YSLEER. With V trimmed by 0 bases and J by 9 bases, 6 bases remained unmatched. The CDR3 contains 16 residues. CDR3 DNA: TGCGCCAGCAGCCAAGATCGACTAGCGGGGTACAGGGAGCTGTTTTTT. Translating gives CASSQDRLAGYRELFF.

The chain joins TRBV5-1 to TRBJ2-1; 9 bases agree with TRBD2. The germline V gene has CDR1 SGHRS and CDR2 YFSETQ. The CDR3 sequence is 16 residues long. V shed 0 bases, J shed 5 bases, and the junction held 6 bases outside the gene matches. For the CDR3, the DNA is TGCGCCAGCAGCTTGGTGCTAGCGGGACCCGACAATGAGCAGTTCTTC. This encodes CASSLVLAGPDNEQFF.

This chain links TRBV5-6 with TRBJ1-2; 10 nucleotides match TRBD1. The V gene end was trimmed by 2 bases and the J gene end by 6 bases; junction bases not matched to a gene: 10. This CDR3 is built from 16 residues. From germline, CDR1 is SGHDT and CDR2 YYEEEE. In DNA, the CDR3 is TGTGCCAGCAGCTTCTTCGCGACAGGGGGCATCGATGGCTACACCTTC. Protein product: CASSFFATGGIDGYTF.

The V gene is TRBV9, the J gene TRBJ2-2, with 10 bases identical to TRBD2. There are 20 residues in the CDR3. Germline-derived CDR1 and CDR2 are SGDLS and YYNGEE. V was clipped by 0 bases and J by 5 bases; unmatched bases: 16. The CDR3 DNA is TGTGCCAGCAGCGTAGACCCACTAAGGACTAGCGGAAAGGGTACCGGGGAGCTGTTTTTT. Amino acid sequence: CASSVDPLRTSGKGTGELFF.

This clone was detected once. The chain joins TRBV27 to TRBJ1-2; TRBD1 matches at 9 bases. CDR1 and CDR2 (germline): MNHEY, SMNVEV (reference sequence). V was pared by 5 bases and J by 3 bases, with 10 bases of the junction left unmatched. The CDR3 totals 16 residues. The DNA of the CDR3 is TGTGCCAGCAGTCGACTCGGGACAGGGTCGGACTATGGCTACACCTTC. Its protein is CASSRLGTGSDYGYTF.